This T cell receptor beta chain is from a study of blood T cells in healthy people across ages. Study-wide results and caveats: With age, beta diversity per million T cells declined roughly linearly, significantly by 30 to 40.

Then a second PCR, running about 7 to 11 cycles, was carried out with a sample-barcoded 5' primer and a J-beta primer mix. TCRdb analysed the 5' RACE reads with MiXCR anew, one entry per CDR3 protein. This table holds some 780,000 distinct CDR3 sequences, more than 50% found once. Germline V lookup: CDR1 SGHTA, CDR2 FQGNSA. The CDR3 totals 15 residues. As for this clonotype: The antigen remains undetermined. The junction differs from germline at one of its ends, possibly a read error.

The receptor's source is a man between 40 and 49 years old in good health. Sample: blood. The V call is TRBV7-2, the J call TRBJ1-2, with D unclear. Written as DNA, the CDR3 is TGTGCCAGCAGCCTAGCAGGTCTATACGTGGGTGGCTACACCTTC. This sequence encodes CASSLAGLYVGGYTF. Combining the CDR3 with reference TRBV7-2 and TRBJ1-2 gives the whole variable domain GAGVSQSPSNKVTEKGKDVELRCDPISGHTALYWYRQSLGQGLEFLIYFQGNSAPDKSGLPSDRFSAERTGGSVSTLTIQRTQQEDSAVYLCASSLAGLYVGGYTFGSGTRLTVV.